This T cell receptor beta chain was profiled in a study of human T cells and chemical hapten exposure (dated by TCRdb to the early 2020s). In terms of the full investigation: For sensitization, 2% DPC in acetone was applied to a roughly 2 cm by roughly 2 cm area of upper inner arm skin. In alopecia patients, the study followed how the peripheral blood TCR repertoire changed in vivo over primary and secondary sensitization to diphenylcyclopropenone (DPC), a hapten. Weekly therapeutic DPC doses were additionally applied to the scalp of patients throughout the roughly 25-week study period. Patch testing was done on the upper back using Finn chambers containing 0.01% DPC, and results were scored after 6 days according to International Contact Dermatitis Research Group standards. The patient cohort, mostly female, included alopecia areata with under or over 50% scalp involvement, alopecia totalis and alopecia universalis. Blood samples were taken from patients before sensitization (week 0) and at 2, 6 and about 24 weeks after DPC sensitization. Blood for TCR sequencing was provided by twenty-nine alopecia patients at one to four time points (pre-sensitization, 2, 6 and 24 weeks). The libraries were sequenced as a pool, and the TCR yield per sample differed mostly because of small variations in library volumes within the pool. General findings and caveats noted by the study authors: Compared with pre-sensitization or healthy control sets, expanded TCRs formed significantly more large CDR3 similarity clusters, which is consistent with antigen-driven responses. The number of PT1 expanded TCRs positively correlated with patch test score, significant at thresholds 8, 16 and 32 but not 4. No change with DPC sensitization was found in the number of TCRs above 1 in 1000 frequency, and no evidence of global repertoire structure alterations was found. Because all patients had alopecia, a presumed autoimmune disease, the immune response of the patients might differ from that of healthy individuals. After repeated subsampling, changes were observed in the strength of the expansion versus patch-test correlation and in the threshold at which the correlation became significant.

This clonotype occurred a few times. It has no known antigen specificity. Per-base qualities were not stored, and no clone one base away is much larger. The germline V gene supplies CDR1 MDHEN and CDR2 SYDVKM. Including cysteine and phenylalanine, the CDR3 has 14 amino acids. Of the read, only the CDR3 DNA is kept; its 42 bases are in frame from base 1. At the junction V is shortened by 4 bases and J by 0 bases, with 9 bases in between. Library prep was done by RACE. Instrument on record: NextSeq 500. Library preparation attached unique molecular identifiers to individual cDNA molecules for quantitative, reproducible TCR counting. Both TCR alpha and TCR beta chains were sequenced from each blood RNA sample. The source study handled its data this way. The median number of TCRs per sample was roughly 98,000, ranging from about 23,224 to 690,600. The Decombinator software suite was used to annotate V, J and CDR3 in the TCR reads. For PS versus PT1 abundance plots, all samples were subsampled to the same number of TCRs (28,000). Expanded TCRs were defined as absent before sensitization and observed at least eight times at the 2-week time point. TCRdb handled the public reads itself, with Q25 trimming in fastp and clone calling in MiXCR, and kept productive beta chains. Each entry is one CDR3 protein sequence, shown with its most common DNA and genes. These V and J calls rely on TCRdb rather than the paper's analysis. Counted in this sample were around 340,000 distinct CDR3 sequences; roughly 6.9% of them appeared once. Around 8.2% of the sample lies in the top ten.

The time point tag for this specimen amounts to: patch test 1, 2 weeks after DPC sensitization. The sample's treatment or condition, from its label and the paper: therapeutic diphenylcyclopropenone sensitization with weekly scalp DPC. Blood at each patch-test visit was drawn before the patch test was applied. Patients were eligible if aged 18 to 70, diagnosed with alopecia and judged suitable for DPC therapy, and pregnant patients were excluded. Unfractionated whole blood was collected in Tempus Blood RNA tubes, and total RNA was extracted from that blood. The material was whole blood, obtained in connection with sensitization to the hapten diphenylcyclopropenone (DPC). The sequence came from a young woman with alopecia areata. Some clones in this sample may be carry-over from other donors' samples. The rearranged segments are TRBV28 and TRBJ1-1; too little of a D gene remains to name it. The bases read TGTGCCAGCAGTTCCCCTACCATGAACACTGAAGCTTTCTTT. The translation is CASSSPTMNTEAFF.